These 2 T cell receptor beta chains share one sample of origin, sequenced in a study of PD-L1 blockade in urothelial cancer. Method: immunoSEQ multiplex PCR; TCRdb's copy keeps in-frame clones and lacks some. The sample includes some 76,000 clones, about 88% of them seen just once. The sample here was PBMCs, taken around atezolizumab (anti-PD-L1) treatment. The receptor set was obtained from a man in his fifties or sixties with urothelial cancer.

The genes are TRBV6-1 and TRBJ2-1, with D tentatively TRBD2 (5 bases). V was clipped by 6 bases and J by 9 bases, with 18 bases between them. This CDR3 has 14 residues. From germline, CDR1 is MNHNS and CDR2 SASEGT. The chain's CDR3 is CASRPASLSTEQFF. Written as DNA, the CDR3 is TGTGCCAGCAGACCGGCTAGCCTCAGTACTGAGCAGTTCTTC.

The J gene is TRBJ2-3, the V gene TRBV7-2; weak D call: TRBD2 (6 bases). This CDR3 contains 17 residues. With 1 base removed from V and 7 bases from J, the gap between germline ends came to 21 bases. CDR1 is SGHTA and CDR2 is FQGNSA in the germline V gene. CDR3 nucleotides: TGTGCCAGCAGCTTAGTTCCCCGGGGGAGAGGGTTGAATACGCAGTATTTT. This codes for CASSLVPRGRGLNTQYF. The full variable domain, with the rest looked up from reference TRBV7-2 and TRBJ2-3, is GAGVSQSPSNKVTEKGKDVELRCDPISGHTALYWYRQSLGQGLEFLIYFQGNSAPDKSGLPSDRFSAERTGGSVSTLTIQRTQQEDSAVYLCASSLVPRGRGLNTQYFGPGTRLTVL.